Listed below are T cell receptor beta chains from one sample, sequenced in a study of T cells in Graves' hyperthyroidism and ophthalmopathy. From the multiplex PCR reads, TCRdb called clonotypes with MiXCR, one entry per CDR3 protein. The table includes about 290,000 distinct CDR3 sequences, 13% detected once. Sequencing input: blood. The receptors originated from a woman aged 25 to 39 with Graves' hyperthyroidism that later progressed to Graves' ophthalmopathy. The CDR3 runs from the conserved cysteine through the conserved F or W. The D gene is left open where the match is weak. The size entry is marked missing in some rows and otherwise reads once, few, many or a size class.

clone size: many
D gene: -
V gene: TRBV18
J gene: TRBJ1-2
CDR3 protein: CASSRGRDGGYTF
CDR3 DNA: TGTGCCAGCTCAAGAGGGAGGGATGGCGGCTACACCTTC

clone size: many
D gene: -
V gene: TRBV28
J gene: TRBJ2-5
CDR3 protein: CASSAQGWETQYF
CDR3 DNA: TGTGCCAGCAGCGCCCAGGGGTGGGAGACCCAGTACTTC

clone size: many
D gene: -
V gene: TRBV12-3/TRBV12-4
J gene: TRBJ2-7
CDR3 protein: CASGGASGLRSYEQYF
CDR3 DNA: TGTGCCAGCGGGGGGGCTAGCGGCCTCCGGTCCTACGAGCAGTACTTC

clone size: many
D gene: -
V gene: TRBV27
J gene: TRBJ1-2
CDR3 protein: CASSSNRGVTLYTF
CDR3 DNA: TGTGCCAGCAGTTCCAACCGAGGGGTAACTCTCTACACCTTC

clone size: many
D gene: TRBD1
V gene: TRBV5-1
J gene: TRBJ2-7
CDR3 protein: CASSPDRGHGEQYF
CDR3 DNA: TGCGCCAGCAGCCCGGACAGGGGGCATGGCGAGCAGTACTTC

clone size: -
D gene: -
V gene: TRBV3-1
J gene: TRBJ2-1
CDR3 protein: CASSHRDSNEQFF
CDR3 DNA: TGTGCCAGCAGCCACCGGGACTCCAATGAGCAGTTCTTC

clone size: many
D gene: -
V gene: TRBV28
J gene: TRBJ2-7
CDR3 protein: CATKGQIPYEQYF
CDR3 DNA: TGTGCCACGAAAGGACAGATCCCCTACGAGCAGTACTTC

clone size: -
D gene: TRBD1
V gene: TRBV20-1
J gene: TRBJ1-5
CDR3 protein: CSARDGDRVGNQPQHF
CDR3 DNA: TGCAGTGCTAGAGACGGAGACAGGGTTGGCAATCAGCCCCAGCATTTT

clone size: -
D gene: -
V gene: TRBV7-6
J gene: TRBJ1-6
CDR3 protein: CASSSHARQDGMSSPLHF
CDR3 DNA: TGTGCCAGCAGCTCACACGCAAGACAGGACGGCATGAGTTCACCCCTCCACTTT

clone size: many
D gene: -
V gene: TRBV27
J gene: TRBJ1-6
CDR3 protein: CASSSRDPRSGNSPLHF
CDR3 DNA: TGTGCCAGCAGTTCCCGGGACCCACGCTCTGGGAATTCACCCCTCCACTTT

clone size: many
D gene: TRBD1
V gene: TRBV6-2/TRBV6-3
J gene: TRBJ2-1
CDR3 protein: CASSSYTDRGLYNEQFF
CDR3 DNA: TGTGCCAGCAGTTCCTACACCGACAGGGGGCTCTACAATGAGCAGTTCTTC

clone size: few
D gene: -
V gene: TRBV6-4
J gene: TRBJ1-2
CDR3 protein: CASSVPSGAVYGYTF
CDR3 DNA: TGTGCCAGCAGTGTTCCGTCGGGTGCCGTCTATGGCTACACCTTC

clone size: -
D gene: TRBD2
V gene: TRBV20-1
J gene: TRBJ2-1
CDR3 protein: CSAALTSGSYNEQFF
CDR3 DNA: TGCAGTGCTGCCTTGACTAGCGGGAGTTACAATGAGCAGTTCTTC

clone size: many
D gene: TRBD1
V gene: TRBV20-1
J gene: TRBJ2-7
CDR3 protein: CSARDPLDRGLDEQYF
CDR3 DNA: TGCAGTGCTAGAGATCCGCTAGACAGGGGGTTAGACGAGCAGTACTTC

clone size: few
D gene: -
V gene: TRBV19
J gene: TRBJ1-1
CDR3 protein: CASGYLGTEAFF
CDR3 DNA: TGTGCCAGTGGATATTTGGGAACTGAAGCTTTCTTT

clone size: many
D gene: -
V gene: TRBV7-2
J gene: TRBJ2-3
CDR3 protein: CASSPVGRADTQYF
CDR3 DNA: TGTGCCAGCAGCCCGGTCGGACGTGCAGATACGCAGTATTTT

clone size: -
D gene: -
V gene: TRBV7-9
J gene: TRBJ1-2
CDR3 protein: CASSLAKSFGYTF
CDR3 DNA: TGTGCCAGCAGCTTAGCCAAGAGCTTTGGCTACACCTTC

clone size: many
D gene: -
V gene: TRBV7-7
J gene: TRBJ2-2
CDR3 protein: CASSLSPNTGELFF
CDR3 DNA: TGTGCTAGCAGCTTAAGTCCGAACACCGGGGAGCTGTTTTTT

clone size: many
D gene: -
V gene: TRBV20-1
J gene: TRBJ2-2
CDR3 protein: CSAYPRGNTGELFF
CDR3 DNA: TGCAGTGCTTACCCTCGGGGGAACACCGGGGAGCTGTTTTTT

clone size: many
D gene: -
V gene: TRBV2
J gene: TRBJ2-1
CDR3 protein: CASNLGTTYNEQFF
CDR3 DNA: TGTGCCAGCAACCTCGGGACAACCTACAATGAGCAGTTCTTC

clone size: many
D gene: TRBD1
V gene: TRBV5-1
J gene: TRBJ2-3
CDR3 protein: CAGRTGNEGDTQYF
CDR3 DNA: TGCGCCGGACGGACAGGGAACGAAGGGGATACGCAGTATTTT